Listed below are T cell receptor beta chains from one sample, sequenced in a study of OX40 agonist ivuxolimab in advanced cancers. The assay was immunoSEQ multiplex PCR, and TCRdb's table has in-frame clones only and misses some. The sample contains some 42,000 clones, over 75% of which appear only once. The sequencing here drew on CD4+ or CD8+ T cells sorted from blood, taken in a trial of the OX40 agonist ivuxolimab. The source is an adult with an advanced solid tumor such as melanoma, head and neck, liver or kidney cancer. Both conserved end residues are part of each CDR3. A D gene is named only where the DNA matches it firmly.

j_call | v_call | d_call | cdr3_aa
TRBJ2-1 | TRBV4-3 | TRBD2 | CASSQVTSGRSYNEQFF
TRBJ1-2 | TRBV27 | - | CASSLTANYGYTF
TRBJ1-2 | TRBV19 | - | CASGQTNYGYTF
TRBJ2-1 | TRBV27 | TRBD1 | CASSTGGWSYNEQFF
TRBJ1-5 | TRBV6-1 | - | CASSDQDSNQPQHF
TRBJ2-2 | TRBV5-1 | TRBD1 | CASLPGQGAAGELFF
TRBJ1-1 | TRBV2 | - | CARSFVQGAFF
TRBJ1-1 | TRBV27 | TRBD1 | CASRAVRSGTGENTEAFF
TRBJ1-1 | TRBV11-2 | - | CASSLWTTSRRTEAFF
TRBJ2-1 | TRBV6-5 | TRBD2 | CASSRQGISGGEQFF
TRBJ2-1 | TRBV19 | - | CASSPPRTANNEQFF
TRBJ2-7 | TRBV18 | TRBD1 | CASSPPRTGSDEQYF
TRBJ1-1 | TRBV6-6 | - | CASRQQRNTEAFF
TRBJ2-1 | TRBV18 | TRBD2 | CASSPSFREVPYNEQFF
TRBJ2-2 | TRBV5-4 | TRBD2 | CASSLVLAGANTGELFF
TRBJ1-1 | TRBV29-1 | - | CSVEDPVNTEAFF
TRBJ2-7 | TRBV7-2 | - | CASSQVPYEQYF
TRBJ1-5 | TRBV7-6 | TRBD1 | CASSPWTGASNQPQHF
TRBJ1-2 | TRBV27 | - | CASSFAGFGGYTF
TRBJ2-5 | TRBV9 | TRBD2 | CASSVVAGPQETQYF
TRBJ1-5 | TRBV16 | - | CASSPWTVGQPQHF
TRBJ2-7 | TRBV7-8 | TRBD2 | CASRGGSHEQYF
TRBJ1-5 | TRBV5-6 | - | CASSLSHYSNQPQHF
TRBJ2-1 | TRBV19 | - | CASSIALTNNEQFF
TRBJ2-3 | TRBV4-3 | - | CASSQDYLSADTQYF
TRBJ2-5 | TRBV6-5 | - | CASSYFQGEETQYF
TRBJ1-2 | TRBV7-9 | TRBD1 | CASSLAGPTGDGYTF
TRBJ2-2 | TRBV10-2 | TRBD2 | CASRTSGRHTGELFF
TRBJ2-1 | TRBV7-8 | TRBD2 | CASSLLTAGVIEQFF
TRBJ2-3 | TRBV2 | - | CASSLLKDTQYF
TRBJ2-5 | TRBV7-2 | TRBD2 | CASSLLAGDWETQYF
TRBJ2-3 | TRBV7-6 | - | CASTQGVAGSTDTQYF
TRBJ2-7 | TRBV7-9 | - | CASSSASYEQYF
TRBJ2-2 | TRBV2 | - | CASSGFATTGELFF
TRBJ2-2 | TRBV5-1 | - | CASSLDRANTGELFF
TRBJ1-5 | TRBV7-9 | - | CASSLGTGLQLPQHF
TRBJ2-7 | TRBV9 | - | CASSVVGGPNYEQYF
TRBJ1-6 | TRBV27 | TRBD1 | CASRGQGDNSPLHF
TRBJ2-3 | TRBV6-1 | TRBD2 | CASSPGLAITDTQYF
TRBJ2-5 | TRBV7-9 | TRBD1 | CASIKTGGRETQYF
TRBJ2-3 | TRBV7-9 | - | CASSTSTDSSTDTQYF
TRBJ2-3 | TRBV2 | TRBD2 | CASSRRLAGVTDTQYF
TRBJ2-7 | TRBV27 | TRBD1 | CASRGQGAHEQYF
TRBJ2-1 | TRBV7-8 | TRBD2 | CASSLEPAGLAGSYNEQFF
TRBJ2-7 | TRBV10-3 | TRBD1 | CATSMGQGAYEQYF